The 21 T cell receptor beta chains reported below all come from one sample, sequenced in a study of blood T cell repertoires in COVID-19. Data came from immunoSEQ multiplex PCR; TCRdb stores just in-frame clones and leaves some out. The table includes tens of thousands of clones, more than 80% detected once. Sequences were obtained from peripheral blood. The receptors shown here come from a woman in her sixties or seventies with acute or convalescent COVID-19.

The CDR3 loop reads CASSPGAGASMKQYF. CDR3 DNA: TGTGCCAGCAGCCCCGGCGCGGGGGCCTCCATGAAGCAGTACTTC. The V gene is TRBV5-5, the J gene TRBJ2-7; weak D call: TRBD2 (7 bases). The CDR3 has 15 residues. Trimming removed 4 bases from V and 8 bases from J, with 22 bases in between. Germline V lookup: CDR1 SGHKS, CDR2 YYEKEE (reference sequence). The full variable domain, rest sourced from reference TRBV5-5 and TRBJ2-7, is DAGVTQSPTHLIKTRGQQVTLRCSPISGHKSVSWYQQVLGQGPQFIFQYYEKEERGRGNFPDRFSARQFPNYSSELNVNALLLGDSALYLCASSPGAGASMKQYFGPGTRLTVT.

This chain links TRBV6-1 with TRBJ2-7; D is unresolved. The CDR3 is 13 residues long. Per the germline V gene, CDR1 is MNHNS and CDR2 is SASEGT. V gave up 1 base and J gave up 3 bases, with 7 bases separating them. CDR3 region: CASSEVVIYEQYF. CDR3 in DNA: TGTGCCAGCAGTGAAGTAGTGATCTACGAGCAGTACTTC.

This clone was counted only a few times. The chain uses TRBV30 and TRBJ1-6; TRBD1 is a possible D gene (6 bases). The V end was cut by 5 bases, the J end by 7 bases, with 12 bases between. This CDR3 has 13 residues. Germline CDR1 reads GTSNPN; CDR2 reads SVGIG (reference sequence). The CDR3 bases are TGTGCCTGGGGGGACACGAGAAATTCACCCCTCCACTTT. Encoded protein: CAWGDTRNSPLHF. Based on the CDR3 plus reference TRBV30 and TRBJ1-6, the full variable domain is SQTIHQWPATLVQPVGSPLSLECTVEGTSNPNLYWYRQAAGRGLQLLFYSVGIGQISSEVPQNLSASRPQDRQFILSSKKLLLSDSGFYLCAWGDTRNSPLHFGNGTRLTVT.

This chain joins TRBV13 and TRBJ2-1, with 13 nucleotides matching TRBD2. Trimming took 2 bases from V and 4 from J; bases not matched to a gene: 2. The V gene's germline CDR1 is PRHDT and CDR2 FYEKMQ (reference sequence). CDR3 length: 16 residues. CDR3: CASSLRTSGSYNEQFF. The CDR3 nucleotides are TGTGCCAGCAGCTTACGGACTAGCGGGAGTTACAATGAGCAGTTCTTC.

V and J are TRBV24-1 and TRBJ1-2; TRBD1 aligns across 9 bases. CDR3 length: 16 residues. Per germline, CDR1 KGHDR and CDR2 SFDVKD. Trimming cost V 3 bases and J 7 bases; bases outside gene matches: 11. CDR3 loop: CATSDIPGTGFSGYTF. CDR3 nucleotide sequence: TGTGCCACCAGTGATATCCCCGGGACAGGGTTTAGTGGCTACACCTTC.

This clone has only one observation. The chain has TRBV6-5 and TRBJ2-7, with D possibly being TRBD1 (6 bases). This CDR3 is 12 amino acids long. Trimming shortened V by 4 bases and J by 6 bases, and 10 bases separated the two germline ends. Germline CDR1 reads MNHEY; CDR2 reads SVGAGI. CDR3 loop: CASSWLGGEQYF. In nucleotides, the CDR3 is TGTGCCAGCAGTTGGTTAGGGGGCGAGCAGTACTTC.

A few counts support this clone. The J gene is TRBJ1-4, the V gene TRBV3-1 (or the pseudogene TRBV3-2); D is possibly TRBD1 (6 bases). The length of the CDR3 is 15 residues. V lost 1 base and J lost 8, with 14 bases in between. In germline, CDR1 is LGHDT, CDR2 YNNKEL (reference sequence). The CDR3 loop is CASSQGTALGEKLFF. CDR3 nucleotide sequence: TGTGCCAGCAGCCAAGGGACAGCTTTAGGGGAAAAACTGTTTTTT.

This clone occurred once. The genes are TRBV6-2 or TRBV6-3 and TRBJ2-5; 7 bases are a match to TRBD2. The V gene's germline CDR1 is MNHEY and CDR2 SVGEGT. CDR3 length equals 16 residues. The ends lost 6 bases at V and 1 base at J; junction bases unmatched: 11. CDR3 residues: CASSPLGSGAQETQYF. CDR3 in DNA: TGTGCCAGCAGCCCCTTGGGGAGCGGGGCCCAAGAGACCCAGTACTTC.

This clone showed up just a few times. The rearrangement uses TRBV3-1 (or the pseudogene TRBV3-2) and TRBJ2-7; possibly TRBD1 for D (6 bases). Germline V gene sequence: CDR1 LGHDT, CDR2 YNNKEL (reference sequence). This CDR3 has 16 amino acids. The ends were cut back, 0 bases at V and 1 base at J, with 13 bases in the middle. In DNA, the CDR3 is TGTGCCAGCAGCCAAGAAGGGCAGGGGCGGTCCTACGAGCAGTACTTC. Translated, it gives CASSQEGQGRSYEQYF.

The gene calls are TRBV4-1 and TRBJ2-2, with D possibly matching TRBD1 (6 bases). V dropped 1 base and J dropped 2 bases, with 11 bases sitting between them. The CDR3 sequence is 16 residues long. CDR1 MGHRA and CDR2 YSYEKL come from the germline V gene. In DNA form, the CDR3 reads TGCGCCAGCAGCCAAGCTACAGGGACCAACACCGGGGAGCTGTTTTTT. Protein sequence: CASSQATGTNTGELFF.

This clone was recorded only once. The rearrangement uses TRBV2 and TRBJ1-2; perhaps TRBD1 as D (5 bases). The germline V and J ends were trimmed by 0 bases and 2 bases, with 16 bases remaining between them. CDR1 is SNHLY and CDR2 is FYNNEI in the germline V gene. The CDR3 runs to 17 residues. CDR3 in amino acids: CASSEASRGGANYGYTF. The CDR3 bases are TGTGCCAGCAGTGAAGCTTCCCGCGGCGGGGCCAACTATGGCTACACCTTC. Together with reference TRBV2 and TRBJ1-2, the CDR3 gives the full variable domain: EPEVTQTPSHQVTQMGQEVILRCVPISNHLYFYWYRQILGQKVEFLVSFYNNEISEKSEIFDDQFSVERPDGSNFTLKIRSTKLEDSAMYFCASSEASRGGANYGYTFGSGTRLTVV.

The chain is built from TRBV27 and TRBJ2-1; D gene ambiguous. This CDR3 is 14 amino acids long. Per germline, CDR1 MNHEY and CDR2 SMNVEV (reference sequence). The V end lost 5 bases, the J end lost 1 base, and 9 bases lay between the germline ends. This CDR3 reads CASSELGSYNEQFF. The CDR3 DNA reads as TGTGCCAGCAGTGAGCTAGGATCCTACAATGAGCAGTTCTTC.

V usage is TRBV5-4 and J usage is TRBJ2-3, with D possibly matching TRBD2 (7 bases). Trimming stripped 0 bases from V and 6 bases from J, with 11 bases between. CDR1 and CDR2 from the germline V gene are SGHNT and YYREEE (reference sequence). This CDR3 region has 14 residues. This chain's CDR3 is CASSLAGGRDTQYF. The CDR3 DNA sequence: TGTGCCAGCAGCTTGGCGGGGGGCCGGGATACGCAGTATTTT.

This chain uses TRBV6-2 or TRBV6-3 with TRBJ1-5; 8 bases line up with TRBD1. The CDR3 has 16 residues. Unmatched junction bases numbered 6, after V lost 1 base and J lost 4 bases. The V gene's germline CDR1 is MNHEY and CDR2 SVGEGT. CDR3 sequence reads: CASSYLGGQANQPQHF. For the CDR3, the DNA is TGTGCCAGCAGTTACTTGGGGGGACAGGCAAATCAGCCCCAGCATTTT.

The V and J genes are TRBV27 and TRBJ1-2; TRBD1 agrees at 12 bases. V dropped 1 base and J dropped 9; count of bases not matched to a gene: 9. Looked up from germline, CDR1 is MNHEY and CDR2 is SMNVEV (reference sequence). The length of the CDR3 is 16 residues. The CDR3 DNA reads TGTGCCAGCAGTTTATTAGGGACAGGGGGCCGGATAAGCTACACCTTC. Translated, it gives CASSLLGTGGRISYTF.

CDR3 nucleotide sequence: TGTGCCAGCTCAACAGGGGGCGCGAGAACTGAAGCTTTCTTT. This sequence encodes CASSTGGARTEAFF. The V gene is TRBV18, the J gene TRBJ1-1; 9 nucleotides line up with TRBD1. Looked up from germline, CDR1 is KGHSH and CDR2 is LQKENI. With V trimmed by 5 bases and J by 5 bases, 6 bases remained unmatched. The CDR3 length is 14 residues.

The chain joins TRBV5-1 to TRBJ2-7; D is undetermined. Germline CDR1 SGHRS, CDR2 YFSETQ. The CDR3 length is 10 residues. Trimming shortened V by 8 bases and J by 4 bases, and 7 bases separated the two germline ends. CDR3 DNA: TGCGCCAGTCCCTCTTACGAGCAGTACTTC. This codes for CASPSYEQYF.

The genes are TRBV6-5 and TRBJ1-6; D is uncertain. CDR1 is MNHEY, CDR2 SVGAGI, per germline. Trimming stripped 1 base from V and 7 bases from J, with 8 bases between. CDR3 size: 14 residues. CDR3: CASSYLGGNSPLHF. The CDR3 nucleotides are TGTGCCAGCAGTTACTTGGGAGGGAATTCACCCCTCCACTTT.

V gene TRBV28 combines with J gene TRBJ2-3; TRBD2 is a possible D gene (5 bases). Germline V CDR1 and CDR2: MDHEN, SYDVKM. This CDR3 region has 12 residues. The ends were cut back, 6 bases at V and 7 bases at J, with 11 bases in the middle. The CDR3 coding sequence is TGTGCCAGCAGCCGGGATGGGAATACGCAGTATTTT. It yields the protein CASSRDGNTQYF.

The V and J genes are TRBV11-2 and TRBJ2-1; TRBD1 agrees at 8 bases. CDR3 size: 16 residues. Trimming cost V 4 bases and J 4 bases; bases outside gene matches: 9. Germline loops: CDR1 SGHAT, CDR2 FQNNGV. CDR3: CASSSPDRGLYNEQFF. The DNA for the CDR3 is TGTGCCAGCAGCTCCCCTGACAGGGGTCTATACAATGAGCAGTTCTTC.

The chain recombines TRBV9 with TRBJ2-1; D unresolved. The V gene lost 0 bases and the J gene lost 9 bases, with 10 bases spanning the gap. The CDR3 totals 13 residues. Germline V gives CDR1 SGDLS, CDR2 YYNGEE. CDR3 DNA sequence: TGTGCCAGCAGCGTAGCTTTCGGTGGTGAGCAGTTCTTC. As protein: CASSVAFGGEQFF.